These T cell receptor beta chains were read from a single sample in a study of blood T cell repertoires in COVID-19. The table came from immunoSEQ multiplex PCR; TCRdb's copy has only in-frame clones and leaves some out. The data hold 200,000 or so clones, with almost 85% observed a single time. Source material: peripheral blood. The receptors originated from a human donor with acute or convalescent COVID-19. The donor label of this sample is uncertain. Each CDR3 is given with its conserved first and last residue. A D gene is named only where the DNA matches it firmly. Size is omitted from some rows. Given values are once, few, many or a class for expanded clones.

CDR3 DNA: TGTGCCAGCAGTTATACAGGGAACACTGAAGCTTTCTTT; CDR3 protein: CASSYTGNTEAFF; J gene: TRBJ1-1; clone size: .; CDR3 length: 13; D gene: .; V gene: TRBV27
CDR3 DNA: TGTGCCAGCAGTCAGGGGAGTGAAGCTTTCTTT; CDR3 protein: CASSQGSEAFF; J gene: TRBJ1-1; clone size: .; CDR3 length: 11; D gene: .; V gene: TRBV6-2/TRBV6-3
CDR3 DNA: TGTGCCAGCGGCCCGCCGACTAGCGGGACGTACGAGCAGTACTTC; CDR3 protein: CASGPPTSGTYEQYF; J gene: TRBJ2-7; clone size: .; CDR3 length: 15; D gene: TRBD2; V gene: TRBV6-2/TRBV6-3
CDR3 DNA: TGTGCCAGCAGGGCGGGAGTGGGGGAGACCCAGTACTTC; CDR3 protein: CASRAGVGETQYF; J gene: TRBJ2-5; clone size: .; CDR3 length: 13; D gene: TRBD2; V gene: TRBV2
CDR3 DNA: TGTGCCAGCAGTTACGACAGGAACACTGAAGCTTTCTTT; CDR3 protein: CASSYDRNTEAFF; J gene: TRBJ1-1; clone size: .; CDR3 length: 13; D gene: .; V gene: TRBV6-5
CDR3 DNA: TGTGCCAGCAGTCACGACCCGGGGGGTCAGCCCCAGCATTTT; CDR3 protein: CASSHDPGGQPQHF; J gene: TRBJ1-5; clone size: once; CDR3 length: 14; D gene: .; V gene: TRBV28
CDR3 DNA: TGTGCCAGCAGCTCAGGGGGTGAGCAGTTCTTC; CDR3 protein: CASSSGGEQFF; J gene: TRBJ2-1; clone size: .; CDR3 length: 11; D gene: TRBD1; V gene: TRBV7-6
CDR3 DNA: TGTGCCAGCTCACCAGGGGGGGGCTTGGAGCCCCAGCATTTT; CDR3 protein: CASSPGGGLEPQHF; J gene: TRBJ1-5; clone size: .; CDR3 length: 14; D gene: .; V gene: TRBV18
CDR3 DNA: TGCGCCAGCAGCTTGACAGCGGACAATCAGCCCCAGCATTTT; CDR3 protein: CASSLTADNQPQHF; J gene: TRBJ1-5; clone size: .; CDR3 length: 14; D gene: .; V gene: TRBV5-1
CDR3 DNA: TGTGCCAGCTGTCTAGCGCCCAACAATGAGCAGTTCTTC; CDR3 protein: CASCLAPNNEQFF; J gene: TRBJ2-1; clone size: .; CDR3 length: 13; D gene: .; V gene: TRBV2
CDR3 DNA: TGTGCCAGCAGCCGCAGGGTCGAGGATACGCAGTATTTT; CDR3 protein: CASSRRVEDTQYF; J gene: TRBJ2-3; clone size: .; CDR3 length: 13; D gene: .; V gene: TRBV7-2
CDR3 DNA: TGTGCCAGCTCACCGGGCATTGAGCAGTTCTTC; CDR3 protein: CASSPGIEQFF; J gene: TRBJ2-1; clone size: .; CDR3 length: 11; D gene: .; V gene: TRBV18
CDR3 DNA: TGTGCCAGCAGGACTGGACAGATAGCCGAAGCTTTCTTT; CDR3 protein: CASRTGQIAEAFF; J gene: TRBJ1-1; clone size: .; CDR3 length: 13; D gene: .; V gene: TRBV12-3/TRBV12-4
CDR3 DNA: TGCGCCAGCAGTCCTTGGGGGGGCAATCAGCCCCAGCATTTT; CDR3 protein: CASSPWGGNQPQHF; J gene: TRBJ1-5; clone size: .; CDR3 length: 14; D gene: .; V gene: TRBV10-2
CDR3 DNA: TGCGCCAGCAGCTCAGCGGGAGATACGCAGTATTTT; CDR3 protein: CASSSAGDTQYF; J gene: TRBJ2-3; clone size: .; CDR3 length: 12; D gene: .; V gene: TRBV5-1
CDR3 DNA: TGTGCCTGGGACCAGTCCGAAAAACTGTTTTTT; CDR3 protein: CAWDQSEKLFF; J gene: TRBJ1-4; clone size: .; CDR3 length: 11; D gene: .; V gene: TRBV30
CDR3 DNA: TGTGCCAGCAGCTCCGCCTACGAGCAGTACTTC; CDR3 protein: CASSSAYEQYF; J gene: TRBJ2-7; clone size: few; CDR3 length: 11; D gene: .; V gene: TRBV5-4
CDR3 DNA: TGTGCCACCGAGTTGACTAGCGGAACCTACGAGCAGTACTTC; CDR3 protein: CATELTSGTYEQYF; J gene: TRBJ2-7; clone size: .; CDR3 length: 14; D gene: TRBD2; V gene: TRBV10-3
CDR3 DNA: TGTGCCTGGAGTGTACTCAGGACTAGCGGGAGCTCTGGGGCCAACGTCCTGACTTTC; CDR3 protein: CAWSVLRTSGSSGANVLTF; J gene: TRBJ2-6; clone size: once; CDR3 length: 19; D gene: TRBD2; V gene: TRBV30
CDR3 DNA: TGTGCCAGCAGTAATCAGGGGAACACTGAAGCTTTCTTT; CDR3 protein: CASSNQGNTEAFF; J gene: TRBJ1-1; clone size: .; CDR3 length: 13; D gene: .; V gene: TRBV28
CDR3 DNA: TGTGCCAGCAGTTTGGGGGACAGTTTCTACGAGCAGTACTTC; CDR3 protein: CASSLGDSFYEQYF; J gene: TRBJ2-7; clone size: .; CDR3 length: 14; D gene: TRBD1; V gene: TRBV27
CDR3 DNA: TGTGCCAGCAGCGTAGGGGGACTAGCGGGAGTATCCACACGCAATGAGCAGTTCTTC; CDR3 protein: CASSVGGLAGVSTRNEQFF; J gene: TRBJ2-1; clone size: .; CDR3 length: 19; D gene: TRBD2; V gene: TRBV9
CDR3 DNA: TGCAGCGTTAACGACAGGGACTATGGCTACACCTTC; CDR3 protein: CSVNDRDYGYTF; J gene: TRBJ1-2; clone size: .; CDR3 length: 12; D gene: TRBD1; V gene: TRBV29-1